One sample yielded the 19 T cell receptor beta chains listed below, sequenced in a study of cytomegalovirus exposure and HLA in healthy donors. PCR amplification relied on 60 Vbeta primers (plus 13 Jbeta primers). Sequencing used immunoSEQ multiplex PCR; TCRdb keeps in-frame clones, though not all of them. The repertoire consists of 150,000 to 200,000 clones, with about 70% occurring once and the leading ten covering less than 3.5%. The sample taken for sequencing was PBMCs. The origin of the receptors is a woman aged 35 to 49 in good health and CMV-seropositive.

V usage is TRBV2 and J usage is TRBJ2-3, with 13 bases aligning to TRBD2. V shed 5 bases and J 6 bases; nucleotides not matched to a gene: 5. From germline, CDR1 is SNHLY and CDR2 FYNNEI. The CDR3 has 15 residues. The CDR3: CASSLLAGGRDTQYF. In DNA, the CDR3 is TGTGCCAGCAGTTTACTAGCGGGGGGGCGTGATACGCAGTATTTT.

The CDR3 coding sequence is TGTGCCAGCAGTCTCACAGGGGGCGAGGGCAATCAGCCCCAGCATTTT. Residues: CASSLTGGEGNQPQHF. This chain links TRBV28 with TRBJ1-5, with TRBD1 identical over 9 bases. The V gene's germline CDR1 is MDHEN and CDR2 SYDVKM. Unmatched junction bases numbered 7, after V lost 5 bases and J lost 2 bases. This CDR3 region has 16 residues.

The chain joins TRBV28 to TRBJ2-3; TRBD1 might be the D (6 bases). The CDR3 is 13 amino acids. CDR1 and CDR2 from the germline V gene are MDHEN and SYDVKM. Trimming shortened V by 3 bases and J by 4 bases, and 8 bases separated the two germline ends. The DNA for the CDR3 is TGTGCCAGCAGTTTCCAGGGGTCAGATACGCAGTATTTT. This sequence encodes CASSFQGSDTQYF.

The rearrangement joins TRBV6-5 to TRBJ1-5; D is undetermined. Germline V lookup: CDR1 MNHEY, CDR2 SVGAGI. The length of the CDR3 is 13 residues. Trimming shortened V by 0 bases and J by 6 bases, and 6 bases separated the two germline ends. The CDR3 is CASSYSEAQPQHF. The CDR3 DNA reads TGTGCCAGCAGTTACTCGGAGGCTCAGCCCCAGCATTTT.

This clone was observed a handful of times. This chain uses TRBV2 with TRBJ1-1; the D gene is possibly TRBD1 (5 bases). Looked up from germline, CDR1 is SNHLY and CDR2 is FYNNEI. The CDR3 sequence is 15 residues long. V was trimmed by 5 bases and J by 0 bases, leaving 13 bases between them. In DNA form, the CDR3 reads TGTGCCAGCAGTCTTGGGGCGGCCATGAACACTGAAGCTTTCTTT. Its translation: CASSLGAAMNTEAFF.

There are a few counts of this clone. V gene TRBV5-1 combines with J gene TRBJ2-7; TRBD1 aligns across 7 bases. Trimming cost V 4 bases and J 2 bases; bases outside gene matches: 6. Germline loops: CDR1 SGHRS, CDR2 YFSETQ. CDR3 size: 14 residues. The DNA of the CDR3 is TGCGCCAGCAGCCTCGGGGACAGCACCTACGAGCAGTACTTC. It translates to CASSLGDSTYEQYF.

This chain links TRBV19 with TRBJ2-1, with unresolved D. The V gene lost 2 bases and the J gene lost 1 base, with 15 bases spanning the gap. Germline values: CDR1 LNHDA, CDR2 SQIVND (reference sequence). The CDR3 extends over 17 amino acids. CDR3 loop: CASSIKRLSASYNEQFF. The CDR3 DNA reads TGTGCCAGTAGTATAAAGCGTCTATCCGCTTCCTACAATGAGCAGTTCTTC.

The J gene is TRBJ1-2, the V gene TRBV13, with a possible D match to TRBD1 (5 bases). This CDR3 is built from 14 residues. In germline, CDR1 is PRHDT, CDR2 FYEKMQ (reference sequence). Trimming shortened V by 2 bases and J by 4 bases, and 11 bases separated the two germline ends. The CDR3 region is CASSLSTVLYGYTF. The CDR3 region has the DNA TGTGCCAGCAGCTTATCGACAGTCCTCTATGGCTACACCTTC.

This chain's CDR3 is CASSFIQGASEKLFF. DNA of the CDR3: TGTGCCAGCAGTTTTATACAGGGGGCGTCGGAAAAACTGTTTTTT. J is TRBJ1-4 and V is TRBV27; 9 positions match TRBD1. The V and J ends lost 3 bases and 8 bases, in that order; junction bases with no gene match: 7. There are 15 residues in the CDR3. In germline, CDR1 is MNHEY, CDR2 SMNVEV (reference sequence).

In this sample, this clone turned up a few times. The rearrangement joins TRBV4-2 to TRBJ1-4; TRBD1 matches at 7 bases. V shed 2 bases and J 3 bases; nucleotides not matched to a gene: 3. The germline CDR1 and CDR2 sequences are LGHNA and YNFKEQ. The CDR3 runs 15 residues. CDR3 in amino acids: CASSQTGTANEKLFF. CDR3 sequence (DNA): TGTGCCAGCAGCCAAACCGGGACAGCTAATGAAAAACTGTTTTTT.

The rearrangement uses TRBV19 and TRBJ2-3; a weak D match, TRBD1 (5 bases). The V gene lost 10 bases and the J gene lost 7 bases, with 27 bases spanning the gap. This CDR3 spans 16 amino acids. The germline V gene encodes CDR1 LNHDA and CDR2 SQIVND (reference sequence). The CDR3 sequence is CATDELDSRRANTQYF. The CDR3 DNA reads TGTGCCACCGACGAACTTGACAGCAGAAGGGCTAATACGCAGTATTTT.

The CDR3 DNA is TGTGCCAGCAGGGTGGAGGGGATCTATGGCTACACCTTC. It specifies CASRVEGIYGYTF. The chain has TRBV13 and TRBJ1-2; TRBD1 might be the D (5 bases). This CDR3 is built from 13 residues. The germline gives CDR1 PRHDT, CDR2 FYEKMQ (reference sequence). Trimming cost V 6 bases and J 4 bases, with 12 bases left between them.

This chain connects TRBV11-1 to TRBJ2-7, with a weak D call TRBD2 (5 bases). This CDR3 has 13 residues. The germline V and J ends were trimmed by 6 bases and 6 bases, with 15 bases remaining between them. The germline V gene encodes CDR1 SGHAT and CDR2 FQDESV (reference sequence). The CDR3, as DNA: TGTGCCAGCAGTCCCCAGGTCGGGGTCGAGCAGTACTTC. It translates to CASSPQVGVEQYF.

This clone was recorded once. The chain uses TRBV27 and TRBJ2-2, with D unclear. The CDR3 consists of 14 residues. V lost 5 bases, J lost 6 bases, and 13 bases lay in between. Germline V gene data show CDR1 as MNHEY and CDR2 as SMNVEV (reference sequence). CDR3 region: CASSPREHSGELFF. DNA for the CDR3: TGTGCCAGCAGTCCCCGTGAACATTCCGGGGAGCTGTTTTTT.

A single count supports this clone. The V gene is TRBV4-2, the J gene TRBJ1-5; D not resolved. This CDR3 spans 13 amino acids. The germline V gene encodes CDR1 LGHNA and CDR2 YNFKEQ. Trimming took 0 bases from V and 5 from J, leaving 5 bases between them. The chain's CDR3 is CASSQDGHQPQHF. CDR3 sequence (DNA): TGTGCCAGCAGCCAAGATGGGCATCAGCCCCAGCATTTT.

The sample holds a few counts of this clone. This chain links TRBV27 with TRBJ1-5; TRBD1 might be the D (6 bases). The germline V gene encodes CDR1 MNHEY and CDR2 SMNVEV (reference sequence). The CDR3 loop spans 14 amino acids. The V and J ends lost 6 bases and 6 bases respectively, with 15 bases between them. The CDR3 sequence is CASSLYREGQPQHF. CDR3 nucleotide sequence: TGTGCCAGCAGCCTATACAGGGAGGGTCAGCCCCAGCATTTT.

The rearrangement links TRBV5-1 to TRBJ1-2, with 7 bases aligning to TRBD1. V trimming: 3 bases; J trimming: 6 bases; junction bases outside the gene matches: 5. Germline V gene data show CDR1 as SGHRS and CDR2 as YFSETQ. The CDR3 loop spans 13 amino acids. CDR3 nucleotide sequence: TGCGCCAGCAGCTGGGGGACAGAAAATGGCTACACCTTC. Translation gives CASSWGTENGYTF. Using reference TRBV5-1 and TRBJ1-2 for the parts outside the CDR3, the full variable domain is KAGVTQTPRYLIKTRGQQVTLSCSPISGHRSVSWYQQTPGQGLQFLFEYFSETQRNKGNFPGRFSGRQFSNSRSEMNVSTLELGDSALYLCASSWGTENGYTFGSGTRLTVV.

This CDR3 reads CASSLGGVEYF. CDR3 sequence (DNA): TGTGCCAGCAGCTTAGGGGGAGTCGAGTATTTT. J is TRBJ2-3 and V is TRBV11-2, with D possibly TRBD2 on 5 matching bases. Germline V lookup: CDR1 SGHAT, CDR2 FQNNGV. The V end was cut by 1 base, the J end by 13 bases, with 9 bases between. CDR3 length: 11 amino acids.

The V call is TRBV5-1, the J call TRBJ2-6, with a tentative D call TRBD2 (5 bases). Germline V CDR1 and CDR2: SGHRS, YFSETQ. V was trimmed by 3 bases and J by 0 bases, leaving 10 bases between them. CDR3 length: 16 amino acids. CDR3 in DNA: TGCGCCAGCAGCTCCACGGGGTCCTCTGGGGCCAACGTCCTGACTTTC. This codes for CASSSTGSSGANVLTF. Variable domain in full (rest from reference TRBV5-1 and TRBJ2-6): KAGVTQTPRYLIKTRGQQVTLSCSPISGHRSVSWYQQTPGQGLQFLFEYFSETQRNKGNFPGRFSGRQFSNSRSEMNVSTLELGDSALYLCASSSTGSSGANVLTFGAGSRLTVL.